This T cell receptor beta chain was profiled in a study of T-cell memory formation after mild COVID-19. TCRdb used MiXCR to reprocess the 5' RACE reads, holding one entry per CDR3 protein. The data show 540,000 or so distinct CDR3 sequences, with about a fifth seen just once and around 12% held by the top ten. The CDR3 sequence is 17 residues long. The V and J ends lost 0 bases and 8 bases, in that order; junction bases with no gene match: 6. The germline gives CDR1 MNHEY, CDR2 SVGAGI. Sequencing input: PBMCs or a T cell subset sorted from them (not recorded which). The J gene is TRBJ2-3, the V gene TRBV6-5; TRBD2 agrees at 15 bases. This clonotype was sampled from an adult woman who had mild COVID-19 (a few samples of this study predate the infection). Cell type and time point are not known. The CDR3 protein is CASSYSGLAGGAGTQYF. The DNA for the CDR3 is TGTGCCAGCAGTTACTCGGGACTAGCGGGGGGTGCTGGTACGCAGTATTTT.